The clone carrying this T cell receptor (beta chain) was found once. The CDR3 has 14 amino acids. With 5 bases removed from V and 6 bases from J, the gap between germline ends came to 14 bases. The V gene's germline CDR1 is MNHEY and CDR2 SVGAGI. This record belongs to a study of OX40 agonist ivuxolimab in advanced cancers. Here immunoSEQ multiplex PCR was the method, and the copy in TCRdb shows in-frame clones only, minus some. The table includes tens of thousands of clones, 91% detected once. The receptor's source is an adult with an advanced solid tumor such as melanoma, head and neck, liver or kidney cancer. The J gene is TRBJ1-5, the V gene TRBV6-5; D uncertain. The sequenced sample was CD4+ or CD8+ T cells sorted from blood, obtained in a trial of the OX40 agonist ivuxolimab. This CDR3 reads CASSQREGSQPQHF. Written as DNA, the CDR3 is TGTGCCAGCAGTCAGCGAGAGGGTAGTCAGCCCCAGCATTTT.